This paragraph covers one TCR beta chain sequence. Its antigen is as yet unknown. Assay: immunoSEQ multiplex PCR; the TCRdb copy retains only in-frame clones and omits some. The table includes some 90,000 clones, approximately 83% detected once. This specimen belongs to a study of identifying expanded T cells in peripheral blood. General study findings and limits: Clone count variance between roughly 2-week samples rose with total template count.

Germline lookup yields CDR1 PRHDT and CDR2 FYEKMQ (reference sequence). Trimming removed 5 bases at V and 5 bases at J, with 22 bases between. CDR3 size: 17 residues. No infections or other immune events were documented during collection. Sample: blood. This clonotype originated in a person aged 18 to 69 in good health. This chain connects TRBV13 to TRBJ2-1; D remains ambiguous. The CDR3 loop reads CASSPSSTPVGHNEQFF. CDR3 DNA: TGTGCCAGCAGCCCCTCGTCGACTCCGGTTGGACACAATGAGCAGTTCTTC.